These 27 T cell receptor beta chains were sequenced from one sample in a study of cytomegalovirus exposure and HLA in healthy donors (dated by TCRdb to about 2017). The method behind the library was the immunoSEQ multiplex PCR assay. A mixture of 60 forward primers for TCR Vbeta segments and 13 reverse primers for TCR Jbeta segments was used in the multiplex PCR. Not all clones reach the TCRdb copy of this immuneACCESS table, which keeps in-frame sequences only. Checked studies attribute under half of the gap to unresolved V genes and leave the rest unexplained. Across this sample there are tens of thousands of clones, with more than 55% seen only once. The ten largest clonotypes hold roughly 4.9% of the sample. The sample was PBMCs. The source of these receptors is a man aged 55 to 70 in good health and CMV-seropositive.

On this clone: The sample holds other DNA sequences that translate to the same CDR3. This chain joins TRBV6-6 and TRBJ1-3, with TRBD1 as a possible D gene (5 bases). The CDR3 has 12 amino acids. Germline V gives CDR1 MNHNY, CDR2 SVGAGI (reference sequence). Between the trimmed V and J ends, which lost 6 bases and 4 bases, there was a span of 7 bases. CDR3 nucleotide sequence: TGTGCCAGCAGGGGGCCGGGAAACACCATATATTTT. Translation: CASRGPGNTIYF.

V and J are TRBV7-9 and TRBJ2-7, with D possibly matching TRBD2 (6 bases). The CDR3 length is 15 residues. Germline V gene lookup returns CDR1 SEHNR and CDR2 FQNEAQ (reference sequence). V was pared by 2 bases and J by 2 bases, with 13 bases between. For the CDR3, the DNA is TGTGCCAGCAGCTTACCTAGGGACTGGCCCTACGAGCAGTACTTC. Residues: CASSLPRDWPYEQYF.

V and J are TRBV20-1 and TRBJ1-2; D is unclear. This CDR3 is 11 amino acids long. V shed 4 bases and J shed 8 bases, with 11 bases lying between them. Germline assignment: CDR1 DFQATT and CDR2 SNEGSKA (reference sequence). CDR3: CSAIAVEGYTF. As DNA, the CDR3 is TGCAGTGCTATTGCGGTAGAGGGCTACACCTTC.

CDR3 residues: CASSRTSGRGEQFF. Written as DNA, the CDR3 is TGTGCCAGCAGTAGGACTAGCGGGAGGGGCGAGCAGTTCTTC. J is TRBJ2-1 and V is TRBV2; 15 bases agree with TRBD2. Losses at the gene ends were 5 bases for V and 10 bases for J; bases not matched to a gene: 3. CDR3 size: 14 residues. Germline-derived CDR1 and CDR2 are SNHLY and FYNNEI. The whole variable domain, filled in from reference TRBV2 and TRBJ2-1, reads EPEVTQTPSHQVTQMGQEVILRCVPISNHLYFYWYRQILGQKVEFLVSFYNNEISEKSEIFDDQFSVERPDGSNFTLKIRSTKLEDSAMYFCASSRTSGRGEQFFGPGTRLTVL.

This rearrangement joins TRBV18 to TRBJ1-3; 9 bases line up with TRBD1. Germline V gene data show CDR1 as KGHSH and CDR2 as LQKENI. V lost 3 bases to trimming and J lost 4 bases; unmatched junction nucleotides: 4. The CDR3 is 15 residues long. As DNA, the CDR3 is TGTGCCAGCTCACCGGGACAGGGAATCGGAAACACCATATATTTT. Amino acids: CASSPGQGIGNTIYF.

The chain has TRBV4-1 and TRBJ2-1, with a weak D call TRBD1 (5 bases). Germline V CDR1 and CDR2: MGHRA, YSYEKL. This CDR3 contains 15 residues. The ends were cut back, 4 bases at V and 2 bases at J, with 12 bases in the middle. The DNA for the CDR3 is TGCGCCAGCAGCCTAGGGGTTTCCACCTACAATGAGCAGTTCTTC. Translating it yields CASSLGVSTYNEQFF.

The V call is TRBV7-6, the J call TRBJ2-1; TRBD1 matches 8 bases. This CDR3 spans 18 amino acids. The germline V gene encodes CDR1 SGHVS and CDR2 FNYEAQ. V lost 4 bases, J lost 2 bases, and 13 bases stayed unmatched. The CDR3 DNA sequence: TGTGCCAGCAGCTCCCAAAACACCGACAGGGGCCCCTACAATGAGCAGTTCTTC. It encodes CASSSQNTDRGPYNEQFF. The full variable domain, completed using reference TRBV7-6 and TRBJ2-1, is GAGVSQSPRYKVTKRGQDVALRCDPISGHVSLYWYRQALGQGPEFLTYFNYEAQQDKSGLPNDRFSAERPEGSISTLTIQRTEQRDSAMYRCASSSQNTDRGPYNEQFFGPGTRLTVL.

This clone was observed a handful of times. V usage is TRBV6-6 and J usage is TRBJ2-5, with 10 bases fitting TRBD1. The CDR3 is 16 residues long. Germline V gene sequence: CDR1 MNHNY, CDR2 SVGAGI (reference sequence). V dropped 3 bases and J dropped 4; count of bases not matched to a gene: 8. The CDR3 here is CASSYPGQGTIETQYF. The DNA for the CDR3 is TGTGCCAGCAGTTATCCGGGACAGGGGACGATAGAGACCCAGTACTTC.

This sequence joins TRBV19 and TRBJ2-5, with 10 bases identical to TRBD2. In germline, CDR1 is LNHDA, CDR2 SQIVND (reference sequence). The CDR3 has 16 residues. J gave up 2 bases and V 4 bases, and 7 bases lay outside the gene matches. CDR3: CASSRETSGYQETQYF. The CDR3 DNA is TGTGCCAGTAGTAGAGAGACTAGCGGGTATCAAGAGACCCAGTACTTC.

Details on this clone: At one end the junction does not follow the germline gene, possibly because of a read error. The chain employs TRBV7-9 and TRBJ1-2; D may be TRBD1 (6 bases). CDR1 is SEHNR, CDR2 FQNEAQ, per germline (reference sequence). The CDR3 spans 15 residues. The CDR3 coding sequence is TGTTCCAGCAGCGCCTTTTACAGGGAAAACTATGGCTACACCTTC. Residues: CSSSAFYRENYGYTF.

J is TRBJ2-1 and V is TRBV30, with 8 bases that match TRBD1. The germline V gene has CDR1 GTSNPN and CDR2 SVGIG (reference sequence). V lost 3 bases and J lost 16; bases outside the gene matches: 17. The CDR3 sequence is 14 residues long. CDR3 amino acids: CAWSDRGAAGIFFF. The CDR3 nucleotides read TGTGCCTGGAGCGACAGGGGAGCGGCGGGAATCTTTTTCTTC.

CDR3 DNA: TGTGCCAGCAGCTTACGGACAGGGAATGGTGAAAAACTGTTTTTT. This encodes CASSLRTGNGEKLFF. V and J are TRBV7-9 and TRBJ1-4, with TRBD1 matching over 8 bases. V lost 2 bases and J lost 7; bases outside the gene matches: 6. CDR1 and CDR2 from the germline V gene are SEHNR and FQNEAQ (reference sequence). The CDR3 has 15 residues.

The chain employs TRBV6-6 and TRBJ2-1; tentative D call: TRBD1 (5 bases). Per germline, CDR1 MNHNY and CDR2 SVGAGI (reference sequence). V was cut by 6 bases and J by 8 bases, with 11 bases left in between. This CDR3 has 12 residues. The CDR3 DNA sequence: TGTGCCAGCAGCCTCAGGGTCGATGAGCAGTTCTTC. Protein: CASSLRVDEQFF.

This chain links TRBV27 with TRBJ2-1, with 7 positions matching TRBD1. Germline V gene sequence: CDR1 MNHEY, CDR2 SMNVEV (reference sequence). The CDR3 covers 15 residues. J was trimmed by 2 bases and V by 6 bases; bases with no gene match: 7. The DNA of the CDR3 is TGTGCCAGCAGCACCGGACAGGCCCCCTACAATGAGCAGTTCTTC. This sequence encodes CASSTGQAPYNEQFF.

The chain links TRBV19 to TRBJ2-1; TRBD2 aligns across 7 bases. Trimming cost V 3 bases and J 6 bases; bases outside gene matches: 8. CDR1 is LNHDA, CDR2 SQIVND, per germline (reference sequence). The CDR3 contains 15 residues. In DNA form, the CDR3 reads TGTGCCAGTAGTATCAGGCGGGAGCTGCGCAATGAGCAGTTCTTC. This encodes CASSIRRELRNEQFF.

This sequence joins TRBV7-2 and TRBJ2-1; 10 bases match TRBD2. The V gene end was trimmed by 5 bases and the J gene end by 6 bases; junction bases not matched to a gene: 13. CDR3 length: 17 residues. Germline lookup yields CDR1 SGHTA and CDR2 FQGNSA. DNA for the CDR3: TGTGCCAGCAGCCCAAGCGGGGGGGGGAAGCTAATCAATGAGCAGTTCTTC. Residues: CASSPSGGGKLINEQFF.

The chain's CDR3 is CSVEVGAYTQYF. The CDR3, as DNA: TGCAGCGTTGAGGTTGGGGCGTATACGCAGTATTTT. The J gene is TRBJ2-3, the V gene TRBV29-1, with D possibly being TRBD1 (5 bases). The length of the CDR3 is 12 residues. CDR1 and CDR2 (germline): SQVTM, ANQGSEA. The germline V and J ends were trimmed by 3 bases and 7 bases, with 11 bases remaining between them.

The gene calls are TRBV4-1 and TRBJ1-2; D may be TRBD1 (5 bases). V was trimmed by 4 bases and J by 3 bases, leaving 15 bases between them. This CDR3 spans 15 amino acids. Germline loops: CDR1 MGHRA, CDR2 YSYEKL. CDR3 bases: TGCGCCAGCAGCCCAACAGGAGAAGGGTACTATGGCTACACCTTC. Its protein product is CASSPTGEGYYGYTF.

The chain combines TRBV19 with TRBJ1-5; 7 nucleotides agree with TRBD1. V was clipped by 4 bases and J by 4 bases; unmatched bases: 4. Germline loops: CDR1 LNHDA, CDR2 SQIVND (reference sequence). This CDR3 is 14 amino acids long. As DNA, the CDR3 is TGTGCCAGTAGTACGGGACAGCCAAATCAGCCCCAGCATTTT. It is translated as CASSTGQPNQPQHF.

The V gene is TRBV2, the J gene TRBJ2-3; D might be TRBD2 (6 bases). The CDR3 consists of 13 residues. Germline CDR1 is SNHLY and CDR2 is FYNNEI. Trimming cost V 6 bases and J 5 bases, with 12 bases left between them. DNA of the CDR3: TGTGCCAGCAGGGACTTTAGCGGAGATACGCAGTATTTT. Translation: CASRDFSGDTQYF.

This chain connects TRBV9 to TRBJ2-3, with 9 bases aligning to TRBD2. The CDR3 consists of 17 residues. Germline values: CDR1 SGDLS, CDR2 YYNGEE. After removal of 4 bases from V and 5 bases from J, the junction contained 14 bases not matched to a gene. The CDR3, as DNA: TGTGCCAGCAGCCCGCCGAGGGGCGGGAGGGCCAAAGATACGCAGTATTTT. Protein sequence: CASSPPRGGRAKDTQYF.

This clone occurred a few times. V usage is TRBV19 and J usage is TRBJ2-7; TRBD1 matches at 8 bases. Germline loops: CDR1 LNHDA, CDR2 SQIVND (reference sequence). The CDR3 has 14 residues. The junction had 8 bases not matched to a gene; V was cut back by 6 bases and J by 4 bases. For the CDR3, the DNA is TGTGCCAGTAGCCAACGGGACAGGTCGTACGAGCAGTACTTC. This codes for CASSQRDRSYEQYF.

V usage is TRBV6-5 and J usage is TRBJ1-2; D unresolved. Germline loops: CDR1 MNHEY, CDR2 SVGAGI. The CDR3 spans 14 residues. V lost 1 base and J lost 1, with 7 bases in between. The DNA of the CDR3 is TGTGCCAGCAGTTACTACCAGATTAACTATGGCTACACCTTC. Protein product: CASSYYQINYGYTF.

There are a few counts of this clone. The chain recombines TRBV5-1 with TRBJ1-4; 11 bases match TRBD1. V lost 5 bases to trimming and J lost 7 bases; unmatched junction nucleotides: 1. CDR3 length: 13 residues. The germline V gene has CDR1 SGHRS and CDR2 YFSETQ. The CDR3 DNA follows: TGCGCCAGCAGGGGACAGGGGGGTGAAAAACTGTTTTTT. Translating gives CASRGQGGEKLFF.

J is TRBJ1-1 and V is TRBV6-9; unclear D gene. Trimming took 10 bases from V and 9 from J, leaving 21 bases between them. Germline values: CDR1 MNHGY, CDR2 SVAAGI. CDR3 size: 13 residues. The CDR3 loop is CATRTEGVFQAFF. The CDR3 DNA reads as TGTGCCACGAGGACCGAGGGCGTGTTTCAAGCTTTCTTT.

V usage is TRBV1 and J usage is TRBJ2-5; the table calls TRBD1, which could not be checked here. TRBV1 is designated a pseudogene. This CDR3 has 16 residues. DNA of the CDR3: TGCACCAGCAGCCGAAAAGCGGAAGGGGGCGGGGAGACCCAGTACTTC. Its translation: CTSSRKAEGGGETQYF.

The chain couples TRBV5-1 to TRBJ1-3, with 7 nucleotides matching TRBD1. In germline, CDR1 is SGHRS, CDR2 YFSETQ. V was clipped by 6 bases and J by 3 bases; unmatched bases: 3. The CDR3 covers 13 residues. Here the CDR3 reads CASTDRVGNTIYF. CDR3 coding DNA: TGCGCCAGCACTGACAGGGTTGGAAACACCATATATTTT.